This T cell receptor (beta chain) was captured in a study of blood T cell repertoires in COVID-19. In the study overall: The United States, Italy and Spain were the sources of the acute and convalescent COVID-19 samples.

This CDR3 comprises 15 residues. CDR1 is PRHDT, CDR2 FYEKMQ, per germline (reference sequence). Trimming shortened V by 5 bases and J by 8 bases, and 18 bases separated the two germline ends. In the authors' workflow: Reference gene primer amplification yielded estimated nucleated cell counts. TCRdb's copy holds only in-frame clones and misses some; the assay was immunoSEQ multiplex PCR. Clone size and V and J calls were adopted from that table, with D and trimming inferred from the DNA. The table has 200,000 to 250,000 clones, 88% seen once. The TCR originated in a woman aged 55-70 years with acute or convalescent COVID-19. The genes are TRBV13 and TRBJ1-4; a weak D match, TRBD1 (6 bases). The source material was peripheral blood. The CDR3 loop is CASSLQGTSREKLFF. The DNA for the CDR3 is TGTGCCAGCAGCCTACAGGGTACCAGTAGGGAAAAACTGTTTTTT. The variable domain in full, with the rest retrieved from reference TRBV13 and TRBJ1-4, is AAGVIQSPRHLIKEKRETATLKCYPIPRHDTVYWYQQGPGQDPQFLISFYEKMQSDKGSIPDRFSAQQFSDYHSELNMSSLELGDSALYFCASSLQGTSREKLFFGSGTQLSVL.